This T cell receptor beta chain is drawn from a study of glioma-infiltrating T cells. This clonotype was counted many times. Antigen: not known. TCR alpha and beta CDR3 regions were amplified from RNA using iRepertoire nested multiplex PCR. MiXCR, applied by TCRdb to the multiplex PCR reads, yields one record per CDR3 protein. The sample holds more than 90,000 distinct CDR3 sequences, 40% seen once. Study-wide results and caveats: Very few CDR3 sequences were shared between tissue and blood.

Material for sequencing was glioma tissue, nonneoplastic brain tissue, or PBMCs (not recorded which). This receptor was obtained from a human donor with low-grade glioma or glioblastoma, undergoing nonglioma brain surgery, or in good health (not recorded which).

CDR3 nucleotide sequence: TGTGCCAGTAGTATCGCCGGGACAGGGCCTGGGGCCAACGTCCTGACTTTC. Translated: CASSIAGTGPGANVLTF. The J gene is TRBJ2-6, the V gene TRBV19, with 9 bases lining up with TRBD1. J gave up 2 bases and V 3 bases, and 5 bases lay outside the gene matches. The CDR3 is 17 residues long. Germline V gene sequence: CDR1 LNHDA, CDR2 SQIVND (reference sequence).